Reported below is one TCR beta chain. This entry belongs to a study of T cell changes during pregnancy in multiple sclerosis. The data were produced by immunoSEQ multiplex PCR, yet TCRdb's version contains in-frame clones alone and is incomplete. Here the sample spans approximately 42,000 clones, approximately 81% being singletons. The receptor was isolated from a female donor with multiple sclerosis, enrolled in a pregnancy study. This sample comprised CD4+ T cells from peripheral blood mononuclear cells, obtained before pregnancy.

DNA for the CDR3: TGTGCCATCAGTGGCGGACTAGCGAACGAGCAGTACTTC. It is translated as CAISGGLANEQYF. V usage is TRBV10-3 and J usage is TRBJ2-7; TRBD2 matches at 9 bases. The CDR3 has 13 amino acids. J lost 5 bases, V lost 4 bases, and 3 bases had no gene match. Germline V lookup: CDR1 ENHRY, CDR2 SYGVKD.